This T cell receptor (beta chain) was sequenced during a study of T cells after yellow fever vaccination. General study results and limits: Though it reached lower strength, the secondary response hit its peak faster, day 5 versus 15. Among primary-vaccination clones, most reappeared after the booster, at approximately 96% for CD4 and 88% for CD8.

As regards this clonotype: The antigen remains undetermined.

TCR cDNA was made by 5'RACE template switching, adding a universal primer site and UMIs. TCRdb fed the 5' RACE reads into MiXCR, producing one record per CDR3 protein. The sample records 300,000 to 400,000 distinct CDR3 sequences, around 13% being singletons. Source: CD4+ T cells sorted from PBMCs, taken 15 days after the yellow fever booster vaccination. The TCR originated in a man aged 18 to 30 who received the YFV17D yellow fever vaccine.

The CDR3 protein is CASSFGNRASTDTQYF. The CDR3 DNA reads as TGTGCCAGCAGTTTTGGTAACAGAGCTAGCACAGATACGCAGTATTTT. The J gene is TRBJ2-3, the V gene TRBV12-3 or TRBV12-4; D not resolved. The CDR3 sequence is 16 residues long. The ends were cut back, 3 bases at V and 0 bases at J, with 13 bases in the middle.